This T cell receptor (beta chain) was found in a study of blood T cell repertoires in COVID-19. Overall study context: Spain, Italy and the United States supplied samples that represented acute and convalescent COVID-19. T cells, B-cell-depleted T cells, or PBMCs supplied cDNA or gDNA.

Germline CDR1 and CDR2: LGHNA and YSLEER. With 6 bases removed from V and 5 bases from J, the gap between germline ends came to 25 bases. The CDR3 runs 17 residues. The authors' processing: Amplification with reference gene primers provided the estimates of nucleated cell counts. Repertoires were generated with immunoSEQ multiplex PCR, while TCRdb's copy carries only in-frame clones and drops some. V and J calls and clone size are given by that table; D and trimming were obtained from the DNA. The table lists 200,000 or so clones, 80% to 90% of them singletons. Sequencing used peripheral blood. The clonotype comes from a man aged 65 to 79 with active or convalescent COVID-19. The chain combines TRBV4-3 with TRBJ1-1; D might be TRBD1 (6 bases). The CDR3 nucleotides read TGCGCCAGCAGTGCCACCCTCCTAGGGGGGGCAGGGACTGAAGCTTTCTTT. Translating it yields CASSATLLGGAGTEAFF.